The subject of this entry is one T cell receptor beta chain. This clonotype was detected a few times. Its antigen remains unidentified. It has no much larger one-base neighbor in the sample; base qualities were not kept. The CDR3 sequence holds 14 residues, the cysteine and phenylalanine included. CDR3 DNA only is kept here, 42 bases in frame from base 1. Between the V and J ends, shortened by 5 bases and 3 bases respectively, the junction contains 9 bases. CDR1 and CDR2 (KGHDR, SFDVKD) derive from the germline V gene. Genomic DNA was used as template for profiling of TCR beta VDJ combinations and CDR3 sequences. TCR repertoire sequencing was run on an Illumina HiSeq 2000. In the original analysis: Repertoires were assessed using TRBV/TRBJ rearrangement plots, CDR3 size and DJ length profiles, and Simpson's diversity index. Whichever DNA sequence was most abundant in the deep sequencing data was defined as the immunodominant clone. CDR3 amino acid sequences were screened for sharing across subjects and compared with published repertoires and the VDJdb database. The public reads were reanalyzed by TCRdb: fastp trimming at Q25, MiXCR alignment, in-frame beta chains only. Each entry merges the rows of one CDR3 protein and shows their most common DNA and genes. The V and J calls come from TCRdb's annotation, not from the publication. Across this sample there are 150,000 to 200,000 distinct CDR3 sequences, with just under 65% seen only once. The ten largest make up about 41% of the sample.

The study deep-sequenced TCR repertoires of sorted CD4+ and CD8+ blood T cells from severe aplastic anemia patients and healthy subjects. Ficoll-Paque density gradient centrifugation was used to isolate peripheral blood mononuclear cells. CD4+ and CD8+ T cells were sorted by FACS or magnetic beads before DNA extraction. The source of the sample is a study of CD8+CD57+ T cells in acquired aplastic anemia (dated by TCRdb to the late 2010s). In terms of the full investigation: On average, sorted CD4+ and CD8+ cells yielded 3.2 ug of extracted DNA, with a range of roughly 0.18 to 30 ug. Mean read counts for healthy donor samples were roughly 10 million for CD4+ cells and around 11 million for CD8+ cells. Results and caveats for the whole study, not just this receptor: No significant difference in CD8+ Simpson's diversity was found between patients and healthy controls (P=0.060). Roughly 30 CD8+ CDR3 sequences were found to be shared between patients and controls, but these sequences appeared to be highly expressed in patients and within the immunodominant clones of the patients.

The chain couples TRBV24-1 to TRBJ2-2, with the D gene call left open. The specimen was sorted CD4+, CD8+, or CD8+CD57+ T cells (not recorded which) from PBMCs. The sequence was collected from a human donor in good health. This receptor has the CDR3 CATSGHVDTGELFF. The nucleotide sequence reads as follows: TGTGCCACCAGTGGTCACGTCGACACCGGGGAGCTGTTTTTT.